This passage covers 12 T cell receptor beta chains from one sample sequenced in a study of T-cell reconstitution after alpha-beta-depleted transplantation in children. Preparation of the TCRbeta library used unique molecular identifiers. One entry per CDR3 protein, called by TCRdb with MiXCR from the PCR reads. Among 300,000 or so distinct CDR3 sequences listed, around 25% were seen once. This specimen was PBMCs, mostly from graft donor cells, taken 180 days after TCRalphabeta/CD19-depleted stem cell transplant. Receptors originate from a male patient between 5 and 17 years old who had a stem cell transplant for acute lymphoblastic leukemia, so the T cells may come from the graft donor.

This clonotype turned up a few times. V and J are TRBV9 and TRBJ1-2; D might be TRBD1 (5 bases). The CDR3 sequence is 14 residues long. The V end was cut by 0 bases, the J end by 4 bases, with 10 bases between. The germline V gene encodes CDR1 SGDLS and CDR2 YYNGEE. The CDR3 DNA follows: TGTGCCAGCAGCGTAGAGGGAGGGGCCTATGGCTACACCTTC. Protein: CASSVEGGAYGYTF.

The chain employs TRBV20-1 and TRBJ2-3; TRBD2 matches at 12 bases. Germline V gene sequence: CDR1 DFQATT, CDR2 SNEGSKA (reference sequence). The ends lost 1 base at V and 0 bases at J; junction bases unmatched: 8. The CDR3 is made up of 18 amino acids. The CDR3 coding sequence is TGCAGTGCTAGAGGCTACCAGACTAGCGGGAGTAGCACAGATACGCAGTATTTT. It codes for CSARGYQTSGSSTDTQYF.

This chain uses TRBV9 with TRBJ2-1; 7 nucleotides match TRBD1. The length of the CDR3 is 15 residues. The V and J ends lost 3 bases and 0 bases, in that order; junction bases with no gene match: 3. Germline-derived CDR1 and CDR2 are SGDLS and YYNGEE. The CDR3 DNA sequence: TGTGCCAGCAGCGCGAGGGACAGCTCCTACAATGAGCAGTTCTTC. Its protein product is CASSARDSSYNEQFF.

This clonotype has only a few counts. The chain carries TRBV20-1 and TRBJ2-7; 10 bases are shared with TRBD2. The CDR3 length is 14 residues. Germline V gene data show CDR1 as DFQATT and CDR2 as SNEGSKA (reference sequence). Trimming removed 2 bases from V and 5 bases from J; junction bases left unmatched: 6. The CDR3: CSARLAGERDEQYF. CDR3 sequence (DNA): TGCAGTGCTAGACTAGCGGGAGAAAGGGACGAGCAGTACTTC.

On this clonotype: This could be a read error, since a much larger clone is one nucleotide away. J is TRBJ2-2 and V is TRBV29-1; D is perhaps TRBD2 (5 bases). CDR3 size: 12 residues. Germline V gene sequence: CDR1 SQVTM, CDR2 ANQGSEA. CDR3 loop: CSVVRNTGEPFF. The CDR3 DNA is TGCAGCGTTGTCAGGAACACCGGGGAGCCGTTTTTT.

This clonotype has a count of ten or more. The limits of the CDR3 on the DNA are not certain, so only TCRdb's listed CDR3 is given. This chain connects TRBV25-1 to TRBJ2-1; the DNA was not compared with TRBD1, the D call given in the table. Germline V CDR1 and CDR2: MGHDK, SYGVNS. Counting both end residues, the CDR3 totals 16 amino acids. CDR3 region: CARYRCADPSTDEQFF.

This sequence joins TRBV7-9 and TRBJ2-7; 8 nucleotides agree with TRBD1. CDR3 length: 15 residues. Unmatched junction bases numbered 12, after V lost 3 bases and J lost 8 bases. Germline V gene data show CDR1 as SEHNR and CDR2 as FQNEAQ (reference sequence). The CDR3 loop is CASSFRERDRGKQYF. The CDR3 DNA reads TGTGCCAGCAGCTTCAGAGAAAGAGACAGGGGAAAGCAGTACTTC.

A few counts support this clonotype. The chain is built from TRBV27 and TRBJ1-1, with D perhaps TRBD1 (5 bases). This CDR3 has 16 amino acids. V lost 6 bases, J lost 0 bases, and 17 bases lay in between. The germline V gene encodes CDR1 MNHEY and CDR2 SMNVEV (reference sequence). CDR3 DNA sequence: TGTGCCAGCAGGCGGGACTTCACACACATGAACACTGAAGCTTTCTTT. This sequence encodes CASRRDFTHMNTEAFF.

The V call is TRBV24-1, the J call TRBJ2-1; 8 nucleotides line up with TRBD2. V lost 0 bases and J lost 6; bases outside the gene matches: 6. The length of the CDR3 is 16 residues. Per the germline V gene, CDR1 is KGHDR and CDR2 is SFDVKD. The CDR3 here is CATSDLGGRRINEQFF. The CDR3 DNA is TGTGCCACCAGTGATTTGGGCGGGAGGAGGATCAATGAGCAGTTCTTC.

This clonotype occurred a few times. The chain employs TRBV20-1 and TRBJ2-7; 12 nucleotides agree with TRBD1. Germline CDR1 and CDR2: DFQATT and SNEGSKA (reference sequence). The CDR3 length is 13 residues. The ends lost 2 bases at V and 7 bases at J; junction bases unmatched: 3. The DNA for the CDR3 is TGCAGTGCTAGAAGGGACAGGGGGCGAGAGCAGTACTTC. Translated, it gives CSARRDRGREQYF.

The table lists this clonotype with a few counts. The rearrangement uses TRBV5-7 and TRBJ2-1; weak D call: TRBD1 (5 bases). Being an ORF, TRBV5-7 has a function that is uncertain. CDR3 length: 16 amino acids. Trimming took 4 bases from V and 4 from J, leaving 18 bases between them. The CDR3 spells CASSQFSGLEYNEQFF. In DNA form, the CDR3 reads TGTGCCAGCAGCCAATTTTCAGGGTTGGAGTACAATGAGCAGTTCTTC.

CDR3 protein: CASSHGPGNQPQHF. Here the CDR3 DNA reads TGCGCCAGCAGCCATGGTCCAGGGAATCAGCCCCAGCATTTT. The rearrangement uses TRBV4-1 and TRBJ1-5, with a possible D match to TRBD1 (5 bases). The CDR3 spans 14 residues. CDR1 MGHRA and CDR2 YSYEKL come from the germline V gene. With 3 bases removed from V and 4 bases from J, the gap between germline ends came to 10 bases.